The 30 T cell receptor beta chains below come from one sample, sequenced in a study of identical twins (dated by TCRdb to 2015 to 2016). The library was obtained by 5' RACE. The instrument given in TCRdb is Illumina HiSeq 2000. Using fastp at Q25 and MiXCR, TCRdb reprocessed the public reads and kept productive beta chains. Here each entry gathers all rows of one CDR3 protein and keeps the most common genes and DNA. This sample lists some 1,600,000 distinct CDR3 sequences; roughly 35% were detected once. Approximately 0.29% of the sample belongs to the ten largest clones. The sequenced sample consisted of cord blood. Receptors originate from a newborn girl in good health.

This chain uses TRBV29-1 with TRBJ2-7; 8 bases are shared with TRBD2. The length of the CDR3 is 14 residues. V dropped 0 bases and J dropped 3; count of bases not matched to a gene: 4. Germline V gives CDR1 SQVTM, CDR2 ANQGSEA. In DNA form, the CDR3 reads TGCAGCGTTGAAGACGCGGGGGGTGGCTACGAGCAGTACTTC. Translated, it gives CSVEDAGGGYEQYF.

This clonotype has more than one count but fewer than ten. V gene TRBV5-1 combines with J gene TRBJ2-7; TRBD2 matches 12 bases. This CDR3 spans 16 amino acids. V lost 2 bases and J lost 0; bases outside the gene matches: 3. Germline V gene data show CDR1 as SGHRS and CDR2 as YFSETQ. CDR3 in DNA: TGCGCCAGCAGCTTACCGACTAGCGGGAGCTCCTACGAGCAGTACTTC. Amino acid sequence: CASSLPTSGSSYEQYF.

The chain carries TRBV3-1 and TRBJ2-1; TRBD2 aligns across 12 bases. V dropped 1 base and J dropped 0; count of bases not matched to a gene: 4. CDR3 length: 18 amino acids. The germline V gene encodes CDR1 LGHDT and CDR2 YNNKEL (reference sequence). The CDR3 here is CASSQVTSGGHSYNEQFF. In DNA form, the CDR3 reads TGTGCCAGCAGCCAAGTGACTAGCGGGGGCCACTCCTACAATGAGCAGTTCTTC.

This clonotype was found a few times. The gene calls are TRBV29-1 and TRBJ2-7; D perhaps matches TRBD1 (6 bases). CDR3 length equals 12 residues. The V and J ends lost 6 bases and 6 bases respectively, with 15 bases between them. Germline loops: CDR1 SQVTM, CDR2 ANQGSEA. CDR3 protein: CSVSTGTSEQYF. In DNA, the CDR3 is TGCAGCGTCTCTACAGGGACGAGCGAGCAGTACTTC.

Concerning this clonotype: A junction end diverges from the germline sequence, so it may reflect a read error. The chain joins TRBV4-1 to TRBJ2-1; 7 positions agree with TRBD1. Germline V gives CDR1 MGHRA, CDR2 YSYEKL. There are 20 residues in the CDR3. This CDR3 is CVSSQMFGTAPLSSYNEQFF. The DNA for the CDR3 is TGCGTCAGCAGCCAAATGTTTGGGACAGCACCCCTTAGCTCCTACAATGAGCAGTTCTTC.

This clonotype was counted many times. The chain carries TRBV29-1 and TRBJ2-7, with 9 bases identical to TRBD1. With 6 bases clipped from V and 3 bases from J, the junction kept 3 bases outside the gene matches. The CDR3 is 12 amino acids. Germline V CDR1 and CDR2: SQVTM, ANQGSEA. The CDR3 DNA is TGCAGCGTGACAGGGGGTTACTACGAGCAGTACTTC. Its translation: CSVTGGYYEQYF.

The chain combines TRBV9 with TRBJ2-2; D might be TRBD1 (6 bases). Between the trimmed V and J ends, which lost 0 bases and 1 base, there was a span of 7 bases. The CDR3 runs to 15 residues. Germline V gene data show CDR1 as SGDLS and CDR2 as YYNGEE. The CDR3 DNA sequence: TGTGCCAGCAGCGTAGTGACAGGGAACACCGGGGAGCTGTTTTTT. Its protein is CASSVVTGNTGELFF.

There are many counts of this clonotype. CDR3 residues: CASSSYGEQYF. The CDR3 DNA sequence: TGTGCCAGCAGTTCCTATGGGGAGCAGTACTTC. V is TRBV28 and J is TRBJ2-5, with D tentatively TRBD2 (5 bases). The germline gives CDR1 MDHEN, CDR2 SYDVKM. Deletions cut 4 bases from V and 11 bases from J, with 11 bases between. This CDR3 is 11 amino acids long.

DNA for the CDR3: TGTGCTAGTGGTTTGGACCCCGGGCGGGGGCCGAATACGCAGTATTTT. Translating gives CASGLDPGRGPNTQYF. The chain carries TRBV12-5 and TRBJ2-3, with D maybe TRBD2 (7 bases). Germline-derived CDR1 and CDR2 are LGHNT and FRNRAP. The V and J ends lost 1 base and 7 bases respectively, with 18 bases between them. The CDR3 contains 16 residues.

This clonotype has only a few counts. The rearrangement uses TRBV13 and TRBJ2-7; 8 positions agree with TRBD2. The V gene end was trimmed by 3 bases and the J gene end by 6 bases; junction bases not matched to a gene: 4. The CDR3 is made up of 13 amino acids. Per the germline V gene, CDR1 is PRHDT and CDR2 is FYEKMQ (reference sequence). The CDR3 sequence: CASSFSGTSEQYF. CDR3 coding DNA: TGTGCCAGCAGCTTCTCCGGGACTAGCGAGCAGTACTTC.

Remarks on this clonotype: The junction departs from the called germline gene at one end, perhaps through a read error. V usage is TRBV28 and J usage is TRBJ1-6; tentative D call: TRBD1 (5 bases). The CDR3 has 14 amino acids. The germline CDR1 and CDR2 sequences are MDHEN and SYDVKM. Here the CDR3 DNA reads TGTGCCACCCCCGGGACTGAGCTTAATTCGCCCCTCCACTTT. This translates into CATPGTELNSPLHF.

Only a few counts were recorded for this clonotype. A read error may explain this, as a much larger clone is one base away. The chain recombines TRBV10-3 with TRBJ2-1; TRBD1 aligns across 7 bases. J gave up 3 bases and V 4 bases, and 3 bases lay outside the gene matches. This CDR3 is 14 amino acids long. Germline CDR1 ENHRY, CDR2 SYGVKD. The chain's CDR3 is CAISGSGGYNEQFF. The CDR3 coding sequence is TGTGCCATCAGTGGGTCAGGGGGCTACAATGAGCAGTTCTTC.

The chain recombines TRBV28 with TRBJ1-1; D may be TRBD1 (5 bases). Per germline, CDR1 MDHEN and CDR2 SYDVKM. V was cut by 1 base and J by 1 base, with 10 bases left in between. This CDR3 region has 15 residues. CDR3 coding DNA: TGTGCCAGCAGTTTATATCTAGGGGAGAACACTGAAGCTTTCTTT. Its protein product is CASSLYLGENTEAFF.

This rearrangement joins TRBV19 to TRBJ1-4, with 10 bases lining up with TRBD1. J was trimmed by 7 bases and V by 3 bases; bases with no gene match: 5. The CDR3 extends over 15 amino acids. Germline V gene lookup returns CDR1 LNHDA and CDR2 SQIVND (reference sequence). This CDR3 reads CASSMGQGTSEKLFF. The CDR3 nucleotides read TGTGCCAGTAGTATGGGACAGGGGACCTCTGAAAAACTGTTTTTT.

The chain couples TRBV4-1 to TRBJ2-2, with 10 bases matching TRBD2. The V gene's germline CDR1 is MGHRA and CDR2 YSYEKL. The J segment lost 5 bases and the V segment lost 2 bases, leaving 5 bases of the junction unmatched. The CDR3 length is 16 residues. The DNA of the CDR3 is TGCGCCAGCAGCCAAAGAGAGACTAGCGGGACCGGGGAGCTGTTTTTT. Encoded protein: CASSQRETSGTGELFF.

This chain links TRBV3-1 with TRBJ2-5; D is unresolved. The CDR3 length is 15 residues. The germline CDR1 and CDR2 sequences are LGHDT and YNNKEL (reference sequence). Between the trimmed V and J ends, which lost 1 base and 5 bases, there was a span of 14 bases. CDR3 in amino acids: CASSQGLLGVETQYF. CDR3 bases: TGTGCCAGCAGCCAAGGTCTTTTAGGCGTTGAGACCCAGTACTTC.

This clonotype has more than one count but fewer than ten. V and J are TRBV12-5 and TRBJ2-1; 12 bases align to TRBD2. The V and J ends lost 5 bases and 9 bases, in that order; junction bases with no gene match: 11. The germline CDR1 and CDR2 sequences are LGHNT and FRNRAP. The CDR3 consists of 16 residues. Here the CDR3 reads CASGLLLAGGPREQFF. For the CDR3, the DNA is TGTGCTAGTGGTCTTCTCCTAGCGGGAGGGCCTCGTGAGCAGTTCTTC.

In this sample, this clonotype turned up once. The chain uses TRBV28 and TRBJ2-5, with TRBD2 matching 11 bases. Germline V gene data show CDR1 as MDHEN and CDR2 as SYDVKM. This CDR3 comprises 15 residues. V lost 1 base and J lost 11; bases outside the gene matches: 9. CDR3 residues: CASSLSTSGRNEQYF. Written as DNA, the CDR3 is TGTGCCAGCAGTTTATCAACTAGCGGGAGAAATGAGCAGTACTTC. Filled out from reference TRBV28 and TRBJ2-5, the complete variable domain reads DVKVTQSSRYLVKRTGEKVFLECVQDMDHENMFWYRQDPGLGLRLIYFSYDVKMKEKGDIPEGYSVSREKKERFSLILESASTNQTSMYLCASSLSTSGRNEQYFGPGTRLLVL.

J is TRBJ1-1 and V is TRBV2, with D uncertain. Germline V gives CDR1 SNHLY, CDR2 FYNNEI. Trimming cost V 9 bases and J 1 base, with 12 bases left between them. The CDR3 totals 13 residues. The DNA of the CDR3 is TGTGCCAGTAACCCAACCGCGAACACTGAAGCTTTCTTT. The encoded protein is CASNPTANTEAFF.

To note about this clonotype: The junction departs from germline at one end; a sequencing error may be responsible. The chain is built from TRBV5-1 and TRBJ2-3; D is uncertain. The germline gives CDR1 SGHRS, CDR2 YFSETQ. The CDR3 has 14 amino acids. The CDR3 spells CASSFSTSADAQYF. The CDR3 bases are TGCGCCAGCAGCTTTTCGACGTCGGCAGATGCGCAGTATTTT.

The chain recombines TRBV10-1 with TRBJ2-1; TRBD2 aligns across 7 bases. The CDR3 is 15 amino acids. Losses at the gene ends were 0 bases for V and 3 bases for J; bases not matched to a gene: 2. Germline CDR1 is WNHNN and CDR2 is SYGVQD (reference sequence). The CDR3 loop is CASSESRGVYNEQFF. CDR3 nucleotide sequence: TGCGCCAGCAGTGAGTCCCGGGGGGTCTACAATGAGCAGTTCTTC.

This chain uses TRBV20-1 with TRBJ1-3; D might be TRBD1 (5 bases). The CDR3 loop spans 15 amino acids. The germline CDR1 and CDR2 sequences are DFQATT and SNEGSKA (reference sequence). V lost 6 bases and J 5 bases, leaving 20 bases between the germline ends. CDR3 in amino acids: CSAMGGPKSRNTIYF. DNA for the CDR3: TGCAGTGCCATGGGGGGTCCAAAGAGCAGAAACACCATATATTTT.

In nucleotides, the CDR3 is TGTGCCAGCAGCACCCCCCGGACAGGGATCTACGAGCAGTACTTC. The encoded protein is CASSTPRTGIYEQYF. The rearrangement joins TRBV4-2 to TRBJ2-7, with 8 bases matching TRBD1. Germline trimming cut 5 bases from V and 3 bases from J; bases unmatched to any gene: 9. The CDR3 is 15 residues long. Germline CDR1 LGHNA, CDR2 YNFKEQ.

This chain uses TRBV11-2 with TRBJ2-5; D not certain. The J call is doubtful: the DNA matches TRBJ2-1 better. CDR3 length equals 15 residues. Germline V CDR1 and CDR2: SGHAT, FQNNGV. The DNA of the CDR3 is TGTGCCAGCAGCTTAGTGGGGTTCCCTCAAGAGACCCAGTTCTTC. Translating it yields CASSLVGFPQETQFF.

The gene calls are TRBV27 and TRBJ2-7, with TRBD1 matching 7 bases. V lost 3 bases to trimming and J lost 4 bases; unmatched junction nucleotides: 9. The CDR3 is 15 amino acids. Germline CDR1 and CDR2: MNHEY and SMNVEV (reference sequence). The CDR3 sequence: CASSFERGQRYEQYF. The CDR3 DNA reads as TGTGCCAGCAGTTTCGAGAGGGGGCAAAGATACGAGCAGTACTTC.

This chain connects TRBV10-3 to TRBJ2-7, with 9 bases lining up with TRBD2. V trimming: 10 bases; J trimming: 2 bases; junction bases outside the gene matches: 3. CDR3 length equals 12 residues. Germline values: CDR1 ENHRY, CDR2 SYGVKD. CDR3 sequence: CATLAGPYEQYF. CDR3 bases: TGTGCCACGCTAGCGGGGCCCTACGAGCAGTACTTC.

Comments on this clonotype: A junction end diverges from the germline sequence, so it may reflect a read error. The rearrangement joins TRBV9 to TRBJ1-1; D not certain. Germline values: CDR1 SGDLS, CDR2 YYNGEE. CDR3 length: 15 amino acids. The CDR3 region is CASSVGPGMNAEAFF. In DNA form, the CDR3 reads TGTGCCAGCAGCGTAGGCCCGGGAATGAACGCTGAAGCTTTCTTT.

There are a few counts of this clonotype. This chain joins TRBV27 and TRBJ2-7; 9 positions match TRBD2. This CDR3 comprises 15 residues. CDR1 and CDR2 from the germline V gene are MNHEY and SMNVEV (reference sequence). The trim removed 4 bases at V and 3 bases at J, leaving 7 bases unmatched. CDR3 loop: CASSSPLREGYEQYF. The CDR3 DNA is TGTGCCAGCAGTTCCCCTTTGCGGGAGGGCTACGAGCAGTACTTC.

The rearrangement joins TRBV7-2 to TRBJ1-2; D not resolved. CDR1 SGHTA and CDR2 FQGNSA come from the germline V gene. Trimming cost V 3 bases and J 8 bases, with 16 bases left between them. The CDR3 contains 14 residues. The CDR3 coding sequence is TGTGCCAGCAGCTTTAACGGGCCCTCAGAGGGCTACACCTTC. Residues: CASSFNGPSEGYTF. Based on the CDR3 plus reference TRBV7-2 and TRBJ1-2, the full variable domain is GAGVSQSPSNKVTEKGKDVELRCDPISGHTALYWYRQSLGQGLEFLIYFQGNSAPDKSGLPSDRFSAERTGGSVSTLTIQRTQQEDSAVYLCASSFNGPSEGYTFGSGTRLTVV.

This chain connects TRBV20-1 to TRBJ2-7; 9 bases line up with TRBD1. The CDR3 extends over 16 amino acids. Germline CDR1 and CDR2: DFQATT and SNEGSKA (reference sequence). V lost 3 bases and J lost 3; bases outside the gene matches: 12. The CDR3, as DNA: TGCAGTGCTAGGTTACTTCGCCGGGACAGGGACTACGAGCAGTACTTC. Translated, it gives CSARLLRRDRDYEQYF.